This T cell receptor (beta chain) appears in the sequencing data of a study of CD8 T cells in ankylosing spondylitis. TCR beta libraries were made by quantitative 5'-RACE with molecular barcodes. TCRdb reprocessed the 5' RACE reads via MiXCR and lists one record per CDR3 protein. The sample has about 36,000 distinct CDR3 sequences; over 5.5% are singletons. The V gene's germline CDR1 is KGHSH and CDR2 LQKENI. This CDR3 is 16 amino acids long. Trimming cost V 2 bases and J 8 bases; bases outside gene matches: 7. This clonotype was seen repeatedly, ten times or more. The sequenced material came from blood, either unsorted or a sorted T cell fraction (not recorded which). The TCR comes from a male donor with ankylosing spondylitis or in good health (not recorded which). The chain has TRBV18 and TRBJ1-4; 11 bases are a match to TRBD1. Written as DNA, the CDR3 is TGTGCCAGCTCACCATCGGACAGGGGGCCGAGGGAAAAACTGTTTTTT. Residues: CASSPSDRGPREKLFF.